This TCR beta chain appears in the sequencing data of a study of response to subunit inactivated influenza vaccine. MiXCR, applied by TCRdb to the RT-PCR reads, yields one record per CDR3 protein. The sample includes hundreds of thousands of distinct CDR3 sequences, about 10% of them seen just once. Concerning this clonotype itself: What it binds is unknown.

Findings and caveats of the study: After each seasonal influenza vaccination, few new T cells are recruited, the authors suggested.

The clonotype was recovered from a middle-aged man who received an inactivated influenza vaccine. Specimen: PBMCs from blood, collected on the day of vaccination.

In DNA, the CDR3 is TGCGCCAGCAGCCAAGATCGGGGACAGGGAAACATTCAGTACTTC. It yields the protein CASSQDRGQGNIQYF. The rearrangement links TRBV4-3 to TRBJ2-4; TRBD1 agrees at 9 bases. Losses at the gene ends were 0 bases for V and 6 bases for J; bases not matched to a gene: 3. Germline V gives CDR1 LGHNA, CDR2 YSLEER. The CDR3 length is 15 residues.